The clone carrying this TCR beta chain was recorded only once. The entry originates in a study of blood T cell repertoires in COVID-19. Whole-study context: Spain, Italy and the United States supplied samples that represented acute and convalescent COVID-19. PBMCs, B-cell-depleted T cells, or T cells were the source of the cDNA or gDNA that made up the material.

Authors' methods: Reference gene primer amplification in the assay estimated nucleated cell counts. Some clones are missing from TCRdb's copy, which holds only in-frame ones; the method was immunoSEQ multiplex PCR. That table supplies the V and J calls and clone size; D and trimming were determined from the DNA. The sample comprises 150,000 to 200,000 clones, 88% of which are singletons, and approximately 4% rests with the top ten. Germline CDR1 is LNHDA and CDR2 is SQIVND (reference sequence). This CDR3 contains 14 residues. V lost 3 bases and J lost 3; bases outside the gene matches: 4. This rearrangement joins TRBV19 to TRBJ1-2; 7 nucleotides line up with TRBD1. The specimen sequenced was peripheral blood. The clonotype was recovered from a human donor in a cohort sampled during active COVID-19. The DNA for the CDR3 is TGTGCCAGTAGTATCGAGGGGGCTGACTATGGCTACACCTTC. Translated: CASSIEGADYGYTF. Full variable domain (missing parts from reference TRBV19 and TRBJ1-2): DGGITQSPKYLFRKEGQNVTLSCEQNLNHDAMYWYRQDPGQGLRLIYYSQIVNDFQKGDIAEGYSVSREKKESFPLTVTSAQKNPTAFYLCASSIEGADYGYTFGSGTRLTVV.